This TCR beta chain was identified in a study of cytomegalovirus exposure and HLA in healthy donors. Looking at the study overall: Unique TCRs from HLA-typed donors, 80 million to 100 million of them, were held in an early data release.

In the PCR, 60 Vbeta and 13 Jbeta primers were used. Some clones are missing from TCRdb's copy, which holds only in-frame ones; the method was immunoSEQ multiplex PCR. Of around 140,000 clones in the sample, nearly 10% were seen once. Study-wide points: Within an earlier analysis, most TCR beta V segments proved productive either about 87% or about 30% of the time. A missense variant in DCLRE1C was later tied to TCR beta V- and J-gene trimming. It was likely that a cluster of highly shared sequence variants was a sequencing artifact.

In regard to this clone: Antigen specificity is unknown.

V lost 0 bases, J lost 4 bases, and 12 bases stayed unmatched. The CDR3 sequence is 17 residues long. Germline loops: CDR1 SGHRS, CDR2 YFSETQ. The sequence was collected from a man aged 45-65 years in good health and CMV-seronegative. The sequencing sample was made of PBMCs. The chain links TRBV5-1 to TRBJ2-5; 7 bases fit TRBD1. CDR3 in DNA: TGCGCCAGCAGCTTGGCAGGAAGGGGGCGATTGGCAGAGACCCAGTACTTC. Its protein is CASSLAGRGRLAETQYF.